This entry concerns a single TCR beta chain. Antigen specificity is unknown. The data were taken from a study of shared clonotypes between healthy human individuals. Repertoires were generated with immunoSEQ multiplex PCR, while TCRdb's copy carries only in-frame clones and drops some. The table shows a few million clones, with about 92% occurring only once. Study conclusions and caveats: Relative to clonotypes present in all four donors, those not shared had lower generation probabilities. The study found about 5% of naive CD4 clonotypes shared across a handful of donors.

Trimming removed 0 bases from V and 0 bases from J; junction bases left unmatched: 5. Germline lookup yields CDR1 ENHRY and CDR2 SYGVKD. The CDR3 runs to 16 residues. The specimen sequenced was naive CD4+ T cells sorted from blood. Noted subset: CD45RA+ positively selected. The TCR originated in a man in his late teens or twenties in good health. The rearrangement uses TRBV10-3 and TRBJ2-7; TRBD2 agrees at 7 bases. As DNA, the CDR3 is TGTGCCATCAGTGAGTCGGTGCGGGGGAGCTCCTACGAGCAGTACTTC. It is translated as CAISESVRGSSYEQYF.